The 29 T cell receptor beta chains listed next were all sequenced from one sample in a study of a mutant IDH1 vaccine in newly diagnosed glioma. The data were produced by immunoSEQ multiplex PCR, yet TCRdb's version contains in-frame clones alone and is incomplete. The sample includes about 36,000 clones, under 90% seen only once; the top ten take about 15%. Specified time point: week 11, during vaccination. Mutant IDH1 20-mer peptide, at 300 ug, made up each vaccine dose, with topical imiquimod. Antigens of these TCRs are unknown. The starting material was peripheral blood mononuclear cells (PBMCs), obtained from a glioma patient whose treatment included an IDH1 peptide vaccine. Receptors were obtained from a woman aged 25-40 years with glioma. Some clones in this sample may be carry-over from other donors' samples.

CDR3 sequence (DNA): TGTGCCTATACTCCCCTCAGGGGCTCTGAAGCTTTCTTT. Encoded protein: CAYTPLRGSEAFF. This sequence joins TRBV30 and TRBJ1-1; tentative D call: TRBD1 (6 bases). Germline V gene data show CDR1 as GTSNPN and CDR2 as SVGIG (reference sequence). Trimming stripped 7 bases from V and 6 bases from J, with 18 bases between. The CDR3 has 13 amino acids.

The rearrangement uses TRBV11-2 and TRBJ2-7; 9 nucleotides agree with TRBD2. CDR3 length equals 18 residues. Germline lookup yields CDR1 SGHAT and CDR2 FQNNGV. V shed 4 bases and J 0 bases; nucleotides not matched to a gene: 13. The CDR3 nucleotides are TGTGCCAGCAGCTCGTTGACTAGCGGTATCCCAAGCTCCTACGAGCAGTACTTC. Translated, it gives CASSSLTSGIPSSYEQYF.

The rearrangement links TRBV14 to TRBJ2-3; 10 bases fit TRBD2. The trim removed 4 bases at V and 1 base at J, leaving 8 bases unmatched. CDR1 and CDR2 from the germline V gene are SGHDN and FVKESK. The CDR3 sequence is 17 residues long. The CDR3 sequence: CASSRGGGTSGTDTQYF. In DNA form, the CDR3 reads TGTGCCAGCAGCCGTGGAGGAGGGACTAGCGGCACAGATACGCAGTATTTT. Together with reference TRBV14 and TRBJ2-3, the CDR3 gives the full variable domain: EAGVTQFPSHSVIEKGQTVTLRCDPISGHDNLYWYRRVMGKEIKFLLHFVKESKQDESGMPNNRFLAERTGGTYSTLKVQPAELEDSGVYFCASSRGGGTSGTDTQYFGPGTRLTVL.

The chain carries TRBV9 and TRBJ2-1; 11 bases map to TRBD2. V shed 3 bases, J shed 6 bases, and the junction held 5 bases outside the gene matches. The CDR3 contains 15 residues. Germline CDR1 is SGDLS and CDR2 is YYNGEE. This CDR3 reads CASSAPSGRSNEQFF. The CDR3 DNA reads as TGTGCCAGCAGCGCCCCTAGCGGGAGGAGCAATGAGCAGTTCTTC.

The table lists this clone with a few counts. The V call is TRBV6-5, the J call TRBJ1-1; unclear D gene. Germline values: CDR1 MNHEY, CDR2 SVGAGI. The CDR3 runs to 12 residues. With 6 bases removed from V and 6 bases from J, the gap between germline ends came to 11 bases. Written as DNA, the CDR3 is TGTGCCAGCAGCCGACCGCGGGCTGAAGCTTTCTTT. Protein: CASSRPRAEAFF.

The chain couples TRBV30 to TRBJ1-1; D unclear. V was clipped by 0 bases and J by 3 bases, with 11 bases between them. Germline CDR1 GTSNPN, CDR2 SVGIG (reference sequence). This CDR3 has 14 amino acids. The CDR3, as DNA: TGTGCCTGGAGTGTCGGGTATGGTGACACTGAAGCTTTCTTT. This translates into CAWSVGYGDTEAFF.

The CDR3, as DNA: TGCAGCGTTCAATTAGTGAACACCGGGGAGCTGTTTTTT. Translated, it gives CSVQLVNTGELFF. The chain is built from TRBV29-1 and TRBJ2-2; D uncertain. V was shortened by 5 bases and J by 1 base, with 8 bases between the two germline ends. Per germline, CDR1 SQVTM and CDR2 ANQGSEA. The CDR3 runs 13 residues.

The CDR3 DNA reads as TGTGCCAGTCTACACCGGGACAGGGGGGACACTGAAGCTTTCTTT. It encodes CASLHRDRGDTEAFF. The chain links TRBV7-2 to TRBJ1-1; 11 bases map to TRBD1. The CDR3 is 15 residues long. Germline-derived CDR1 and CDR2 are SGHTA and FQGNSA. V gave up 9 bases and J gave up 3 bases; unmatched junction bases: 9.

V gene TRBV18 combines with J gene TRBJ2-5; D is unclear. CDR1 and CDR2 (germline): KGHSH, LQKENI. The CDR3 has 11 amino acids. The V and J ends lost 1 base and 5 bases respectively, with 2 bases between them. In DNA, the CDR3 is TGTGCCAGCTCACCACGGGAGACCCAGTACTTC. Its translation: CASSPRETQYF. Full variable domain (rest looked up from reference TRBV18 and TRBJ2-5): NAGVMQNPRHLVRRRGQEARLRCSPMKGHSHVYWYRQLPEEGLKFMVYLQKENIIDESGMPKERFSAEFPKEGPSILRIQQVVRGDSAAYFCASSPRETQYFGPGTRLLVL.

The chain uses TRBV29-1 and TRBJ1-2; D perhaps matches TRBD1 (6 bases). The germline V and J ends were trimmed by 6 bases and 7 bases, with 15 bases remaining between them. Germline lookup yields CDR1 SQVTM and CDR2 ANQGSEA. CDR3 length: 12 amino acids. DNA of the CDR3: TGCAGCGTCCCCCGGGGGCTGGGTGGCTACACCTTC. Translating it yields CSVPRGLGGYTF.

This sequence joins TRBV18 and TRBJ2-7; D is ambiguous. V lost 0 bases and J 6 bases, leaving 9 bases between the germline ends. The length of the CDR3 is 13 residues. The germline CDR1 and CDR2 sequences are KGHSH and LQKENI. The CDR3 protein is CASSPPATAEQYF. CDR3 bases: TGTGCCAGCTCACCACCGGCGACTGCCGAGCAGTACTTC.

The chain links TRBV6-5 to TRBJ1-1; TRBD1 is a possible D gene (5 bases). Germline V gene data show CDR1 as MNHEY and CDR2 as SVGAGI. Trimming removed 4 bases at V and 0 bases at J, with 9 bases between. The CDR3 contains 14 residues. The CDR3 protein is CASSFGTVNTEAFF. The CDR3, as DNA: TGTGCCAGCAGTTTCGGGACGGTGAACACTGAAGCTTTCTTT.

The J gene is TRBJ2-7, the V gene TRBV19; 9 bases agree with TRBD1. The CDR3 spans 11 residues. With 8 bases clipped from V and 5 bases from J, the junction kept 1 base outside the gene matches. Germline CDR1 reads LNHDA; CDR2 reads SQIVND (reference sequence). The CDR3 spells CASGDRDEQYF. The CDR3, as DNA: TGTGCCAGTGGGGACAGGGACGAGCAGTACTTC. Full variable domain (rest looked up from reference TRBV19 and TRBJ2-7): DGGITQSPKYLFRKEGQNVTLSCEQNLNHDAMYWYRQDPGQGLRLIYYSQIVNDFQKGDIAEGYSVSREKKESFPLTVTSAQKNPTAFYLCASGDRDEQYFGPGTRLTVT.

The chain joins TRBV9 to TRBJ2-7; no definite D call. This CDR3 is 17 amino acids long. The germline CDR1 and CDR2 sequences are SGDLS and YYNGEE. Trimming removed 4 bases at V and 2 bases at J, with 22 bases between. The CDR3 sequence: CASSPPGPARHAYEQYF. CDR3 DNA sequence: TGTGCCAGCAGCCCGCCCGGACCCGCCAGACACGCCTACGAGCAGTACTTC. The whole variable domain, remainder taken from reference TRBV9 and TRBJ2-7, is DSGVTQTPKHLITATGQRVTLRCSPRSGDLSVYWYQQSLDQGLQFLIQYYNGEERAKGNILERFSAQQFPDLHSELNLSSLELGDSALYFCASSPPGPARHAYEQYFGPGTRLTVT.

This chain links TRBV6-1 with TRBJ2-5; maybe TRBD2 (6 bases). The CDR3 is 13 amino acids. V was shortened by 6 bases and J by 2 bases, with 10 bases between the two germline ends. The germline CDR1 and CDR2 sequences are MNHNS and SASEGT. CDR3 in amino acids: CASRVEGQETQYF. Written as DNA, the CDR3 is TGTGCCAGCAGAGTGGAGGGGCAAGAGACCCAGTACTTC.

The chain uses TRBV6-1 and TRBJ1-1; D is undetermined. Germline CDR1 reads MNHNS; CDR2 reads SASEGT. V was cut by 6 bases and J by 6 bases, with 14 bases left in between. The CDR3 extends over 13 amino acids. CDR3 DNA sequence: TGTGCCAGCAGCCCCCGGGCCCCCCCTGAAGCTTTCTTT. This sequence encodes CASSPRAPPEAFF.

The CDR3 region is CASSTLGGANTGELFF. The CDR3 DNA is TGTGCCAGCAGCACCCTTGGAGGAGCGAACACCGGGGAGCTGTTTTTT. The J gene is TRBJ2-2, the V gene TRBV9, with a tentative D call TRBD2 (5 bases). Trimming took 4 bases from V and 0 from J, leaving 13 bases between them. The CDR3 runs 16 residues. Germline CDR1 is SGDLS and CDR2 is YYNGEE.

The chain has TRBV2 and TRBJ2-7; either TRBD1 or TRBD2 may supply D (5 bases each). There are 13 residues in the CDR3. The germline V gene has CDR1 SNHLY and CDR2 FYNNEI. The germline V and J ends were trimmed by 6 bases and 2 bases, with 11 bases remaining between them. Here the CDR3 reads CASRGTGTYEQYF. The CDR3 DNA follows: TGTGCCAGCAGGGGGACGGGGACCTACGAGCAGTACTTC.

This clone was found a few times. V gene TRBV9 combines with J gene TRBJ2-1; 9 bases align to TRBD2. Germline V lookup: CDR1 SGDLS, CDR2 YYNGEE. This CDR3 is 15 amino acids long. Germline trimming cut 0 bases from V and 5 bases from J; bases unmatched to any gene: 3. In DNA form, the CDR3 reads TGTGCCAGCAGCGTAGGGGCGGGAGGGAACAATGAGCAGTTCTTC. Protein product: CASSVGAGGNNEQFF.

The chain is built from TRBV18 and TRBJ1-1; no reliable D call. V was pared by 2 bases and J by 1 base, with 2 bases between. The CDR3 loop spans 12 amino acids. Germline assignment: CDR1 KGHSH and CDR2 LQKENI. CDR3 residues: CASSPGNTEAFF. In DNA form, the CDR3 reads TGTGCCAGCTCACCAGGGAACACTGAAGCTTTCTTT.

The chain employs TRBV7-2 and TRBJ2-3; D is uncertain. Germline V gene data show CDR1 as SGHTA and CDR2 as FQGNSA. The V gene lost 3 bases and the J gene lost 0 bases, with 10 bases spanning the gap. This CDR3 comprises 15 residues. CDR3 in DNA: TGTGCCAGCAGCTTTTTCTTGAGAAGCACAGATACGCAGTATTTT. Protein product: CASSFFLRSTDTQYF.

The genes are TRBV6-1 and TRBJ2-1; the D gene is possibly TRBD2 (6 bases). Trimming pared 3 bases from V and 12 bases from J, leaving 24 bases between. The CDR3 totals 16 residues. Germline values: CDR1 MNHNS, CDR2 SASEGT. The CDR3 DNA follows: TGTGCCAGCAGTGATCGACTAGTTATGGGTGTTGATGTGCAGTTCTTC. It translates to CASSDRLVMGVDVQFF.

The J gene is TRBJ2-7, the V gene TRBV11-2; the D gene is possibly TRBD1 (5 bases). The germline V gene has CDR1 SGHAT and CDR2 FQNNGV. Trimming cost V 5 bases and J 3 bases, with 8 bases left between them. This CDR3 spans 12 amino acids. CDR3 protein: CASSRQLYEQYF. As DNA, the CDR3 is TGTGCCAGCAGCCGACAGCTCTACGAGCAGTACTTC.

The chain carries TRBV5-6 and TRBJ1-1; D not certain. Germline V gene sequence: CDR1 SGHDT, CDR2 YYEEEE. Trimming left V 2 bases short and J 3 bases short, with 8 bases between. This CDR3 comprises 13 residues. The CDR3, as DNA: TGTGCCAGCAGCTTCATTCGAGACACTGAAGCTTTCTTT. Translated: CASSFIRDTEAFF.

As regards this clone: A junction boundary mismatches the germline segment, possibly from a read error. The rearrangement links TRBV7-9 to TRBJ2-3, with 8 nucleotides matching TRBD1. This CDR3 spans 11 amino acids. Looked up from germline, CDR1 is SEHNR and CDR2 is FQNEAQ (reference sequence). This CDR3 is CASSGGQGKDF. DNA of the CDR3: TGTGCCAGCTCAGGCGGACAGGGTAAGGATTTT.

The rearrangement joins TRBV4-2 to TRBJ2-3; TRBD2 is a possible D gene (5 bases). V was trimmed by 0 bases and J by 2 bases, leaving 9 bases between them. CDR3 length equals 15 residues. Germline V gives CDR1 LGHNA, CDR2 YNFKEQ. The CDR3 reads CASSQDGEPTDTQYF. CDR3 nucleotide sequence: TGTGCCAGCAGCCAAGATGGGGAGCCCACAGATACGCAGTATTTT.

A few counts support this clone. Other DNA sequences within the sample encode an identical CDR3. The chain combines TRBV5-1 with TRBJ2-5; D may correspond to TRBD1 or TRBD2 (6 bases each). Germline loops: CDR1 SGHRS, CDR2 YFSETQ. The CDR3 is 13 amino acids. V was shortened by 0 bases and J by 5 bases, with 8 bases between the two germline ends. The CDR3: CASSLGGAETQYF. The CDR3 coding sequence is TGCGCCAGCAGCTTGGGGGGGGCTGAGACCCAGTACTTC. The complete variable domain, with remaining parts taken from reference TRBV5-1 and TRBJ2-5, reads KAGVTQTPRYLIKTRGQQVTLSCSPISGHRSVSWYQQTPGQGLQFLFEYFSETQRNKGNFPGRFSGRQFSNSRSEMNVSTLELGDSALYLCASSLGGAETQYFGPGTRLLVL.

This chain uses TRBV7-6 with TRBJ2-2; 10 nucleotides agree with TRBD1. The J segment lost 6 bases and the V segment lost 5 bases, leaving 6 bases of the junction unmatched. Germline V lookup: CDR1 SGHVS, CDR2 FNYEAQ. The CDR3 covers 15 residues. The CDR3 region has the DNA TGTGCCAGCAGCCTCCGGACAGGGGGGGCCGGGGAGCTGTTTTTT. Protein sequence: CASSLRTGGAGELFF.

V gene TRBV11-3 combines with J gene TRBJ2-7, with a weak D call TRBD1 (6 bases). CDR1 is SGHNT, CDR2 YENEEA, per germline. V shed 5 bases and J shed 2 bases, with 19 bases lying between them. The CDR3 is made up of 16 amino acids. In nucleotides, the CDR3 is TGTGCCAGCAGCCCCCGCCGGGACACCGTGACCTACGAGCAGTACTTC. It yields the protein CASSPRRDTVTYEQYF.